Below are 14 T cell receptor beta chains sequenced from a single sample in a study of CD8 T cells in ankylosing spondylitis. TCRdb fed the 5' RACE reads into MiXCR, producing one record per CDR3 protein. The sample consists of 36,000 or so distinct CDR3 sequences, 5.5% to 7.5% of them appearing once. Sequenced sample: blood, either unsorted or a sorted T cell fraction (not recorded which). Receptors were obtained from a male donor with ankylosing spondylitis or in good health (not recorded which).

This clonotype was found many times. The chain is built from TRBV29-1 and TRBJ1-4; D gene unclear. The CDR3 covers 13 residues. Trimming pared 2 bases from V and 4 bases from J, leaving 8 bases between. Germline V gene data show CDR1 as SQVTM and CDR2 as ANQGSEA. The CDR3 coding sequence is TGCAGCGTTGAATCGGGGTTTAATGAAAAACTGTTTTTT. This translates into CSVESGFNEKLFF.

This clonotype showed up just a few times. The CDR3 DNA reads as TGTGCCAGCGGCCCCGGGGCCAGCGGGCACAATGAGCAGTTCTTC. This sequence encodes CASGPGASGHNEQFF. V usage is TRBV13 and J usage is TRBJ2-1; D possibly corresponds to TRBD2 (6 bases). V was pared by 8 bases and J by 5 bases, with 19 bases between. This CDR3 contains 15 residues. Per the germline V gene, CDR1 is PRHDT and CDR2 is FYEKMQ (reference sequence).

The sample holds many counts of this clonotype. V usage is TRBV5-1 and J usage is TRBJ2-5; TRBD2 might be the D (6 bases). Germline loops: CDR1 SGHRS, CDR2 YFSETQ. V lost 1 base and J lost 2, with 9 bases in between. This CDR3 contains 14 residues. The CDR3: CASSLSAGQETQYF. The CDR3 coding sequence is TGCGCCAGCAGCTTGTCGGCGGGGCAAGAGACCCAGTACTTC.

This clonotype was recorded at least ten times. The genes are TRBV5-1 and TRBJ2-7; 8 positions match TRBD2. From germline, CDR1 is SGHRS and CDR2 YFSETQ. V shed 3 bases, J shed 7 bases, and the junction held 18 bases outside the gene matches. This CDR3 is 17 amino acids long. CDR3 DNA: TGCGCCAGCAGCTCGTTACCGGGACTAGGTTCTCTGGTGGAGCAGTACTTC. Residues: CASSSLPGLGSLVEQYF.

The table lists this clonotype with many counts. V gene TRBV7-2 combines with J gene TRBJ2-3; TRBD2 aligns across 7 bases. Unmatched junction bases numbered 10, after V lost 4 bases and J lost 6 bases. This CDR3 comprises 15 residues. CDR1 is SGHTA and CDR2 is FQGNSA in the germline V gene. CDR3 in DNA: TGTGCCAGCAGCTCAGCCTCCCGGACTAGTGATACGCAGTATTTT. Its translation: CASSSASRTSDTQYF.

There are many counts of this clonotype. The chain combines TRBV18 with TRBJ2-2, with TRBD1 matching 7 bases. J was trimmed by 1 base and V by 5 bases; bases with no gene match: 4. CDR3 size: 15 residues. The germline V gene encodes CDR1 KGHSH and CDR2 LQKENI. The CDR3 protein is CASSTGTENTGELFF. The CDR3 bases are TGTGCCAGCTCAACGGGGACAGAGAACACCGGGGAGCTGTTTTTT.

This clonotype was observed many times. The chain recombines TRBV28 with TRBJ2-7; D is perhaps TRBD1 (5 bases). Germline CDR1 reads MDHEN; CDR2 reads SYDVKM. V lost 5 bases, J lost 0 bases, and 20 bases lay in between. The CDR3 is 17 amino acids. For the CDR3, the DNA is TGTGCCAGCAGTCCGCACCCCAGGGCCGAGAGCTCCTACGAGCAGTACTTC. It encodes CASSPHPRAESSYEQYF.

This clonotype was seen many times. V usage is TRBV7-8 and J usage is TRBJ1-5; D is unresolved. The CDR3 spans 14 residues. Trimming took off 1 base at V and 3 bases at J, with 7 bases between the two ends. The V gene's germline CDR1 is SGHVS and CDR2 FQNEAQ. The CDR3 DNA follows: TGTGCCAGCAGCTTAGTGAAGTTCAATCAGCCCCAGCATTTT. Its protein product is CASSLVKFNQPQHF.

This clonotype has just a few counts. The chain couples TRBV11-2 to TRBJ1-2; no reliable D call. Trimming removed 1 base at V and 4 bases at J, with 13 bases between. This CDR3 comprises 15 residues. Per the germline V gene, CDR1 is SGHAT and CDR2 is FQNNGV. In DNA, the CDR3 is TGTGCCAGCAGCTTAGGGGCAGGCCCCCTCTATGGCTACACCTTC. It specifies CASSLGAGPLYGYTF.

The sample holds many counts of this clonotype. This CDR3 reads CASSLVYRGQGNIQYF. The CDR3 DNA sequence: TGTGCCAGCAGCTTGGTGTACAGGGGGCAGGGAAACATTCAGTACTTC. This chain joins TRBV5-5 and TRBJ2-4, with 9 nucleotides matching TRBD1. V trimming: 0 bases; J trimming: 6 bases; junction bases outside the gene matches: 7. Germline-derived CDR1 and CDR2 are SGHKS and YYEKEE (reference sequence). This CDR3 is 16 amino acids long. Full variable domain (outside the CDR3, taken from reference TRBV5-5 and TRBJ2-4): DAGVTQSPTHLIKTRGQQVTLRCSPISGHKSVSWYQQVLGQGPQFIFQYYEKEERGRGNFPDRFSARQFPNYSSELNVNALLLGDSALYLCASSLVYRGQGNIQYFGAGTRLSVL.

The rearrangement uses TRBV19 and TRBJ2-7, with D perhaps TRBD1 or TRBD2 (7 bases each). From germline, CDR1 is LNHDA and CDR2 SQIVND (reference sequence). The CDR3 covers 14 residues. V lost 7 bases, J lost 0 bases, and 13 bases lay in between. CDR3 nucleotide sequence: TGTGCCAGTAAGGGACAGCGGGGCTCCTACGAGCAGTACTTC. Translated: CASKGQRGSYEQYF.

This clonotype was counted a few times. The genes are TRBV30 and TRBJ1-1, with D hard to call. Per germline, CDR1 GTSNPN and CDR2 SVGIG (reference sequence). This CDR3 comprises 12 residues. V gave up 5 bases and J gave up 1 base, with 8 bases separating them. The CDR3 bases are TGTGCCTGGCACTTGGGGAACACTGAAGCTTTCTTT. Translating it yields CAWHLGNTEAFF.

About this clonotype: A junction end diverges from the germline sequence, so it may reflect a read error. This chain joins TRBV2 and TRBJ1-1; D gene uncertain. Germline CDR1 SNHLY, CDR2 FYNNEI. The CDR3 totals 13 residues. The chain's CDR3 is CASSSGVNTEAYF. Here the CDR3 DNA reads TGTGCCAGCAGCTCAGGCGTGAACACTGAAGCTTACTTT.

There are many counts of this clonotype. This rearrangement joins TRBV2 to TRBJ2-4, with D perhaps assigned TRBD1 or TRBD2 (6 bases each). The CDR3 sequence is 15 residues long. V was cut by 1 base and J by 0 bases, with 7 bases left in between. In germline, CDR1 is SNHLY, CDR2 FYNNEI. CDR3 in DNA: TGTGCCAGCAGTGAAGGGGGGGCAGCCAAAAACATTCAGTACTTC. It encodes CASSEGGAAKNIQYF.